Reported below is one T cell receptor (beta chain). The CDR3 sequence is 17 residues long. Germline V gene lookup returns CDR1 SNHLY and CDR2 FYNNEI. V lost 4 bases and J lost 0, with 19 bases in between. The data were produced by immunoSEQ multiplex PCR, yet TCRdb's version contains in-frame clones alone and is incomplete. The table shows approximately 170,000 clones, with around nine tenths occurring only once. This sample is part of a study of control samples from healthy donors and cancer patients. The sample was blood. The clonotype was recovered from a woman aged 25 to 45 in good health. The V call is TRBV2, the J call TRBJ2-7; D not certain. The CDR3 reads CASSGDTSAPSSYEQYF. CDR3 DNA sequence: TGTGCCAGCAGTGGAGACACAAGTGCACCGAGCTCCTACGAGCAGTACTTC.